This TCR beta chain was documented in a study of T cell changes during pregnancy in multiple sclerosis. The method was immunoSEQ multiplex PCR; TCRdb's version includes in-frame clones alone and lacks a portion of them. The sample includes 70,000 to 100,000 clones, roughly 93% of them seen just once. CDR1 and CDR2 from the germline V gene are KGHSH and LQKENI. V gave up 6 bases and J gave up 3 bases, with 5 bases separating them. The CDR3 length is 11 residues. The TCR comes from a female donor with multiple sclerosis, enrolled in a pregnancy study. Sequences were derived from peripheral blood, sampled in the first trimester of pregnancy. The chain is built from TRBV18 and TRBJ1-1; unclear D gene. CDR3 in amino acids: CASSPDTEAFF. The CDR3 DNA reads as TGTGCCAGCTCGCCGGACACTGAAGCTTTCTTT.